These T cell receptor beta chains were read from a single sample in a study of CD8+ T cells in alopecia areata. Sequencing was performed with immunoSEQ multiplex PCR; in TCRdb, only in-frame clones are kept and a portion is missing. The sample lists approximately 180,000 clones; approximately 55% were seen once. The sample consisted of CD8+ T cells sorted from blood, taken at week 24, from a patient treated with tofacitinib. These receptors were taken from a human donor with alopecia areata. Both conserved end residues are part of each CDR3. A D gene is named only where the DNA matches it firmly. Clone size, where shown, is once, few, many, or a class for clones that have expanded.

>few|NA|TRBV29-1|TRBJ2-1
TGCAGCGTTGAACAGGGCCCTGGTGGAAATGAGCAGTTCTTC
CSVEQGPGGNEQFF
>NA|NA|TRBV6-5|TRBJ1-2
TGTGCCAGCAGCCTTAGGGGTCTAGGTGGCTACACCTTC
CASSLRGLGGYTF
>NA|TRBD1|TRBV30|TRBJ2-2
TGTGCCTCGTCGCATATGACAGGGGGCGACACCGGGGAGCTGTTTTTT
CASSHMTGGDTGELFF
>few|TRBD2|TRBV29-1|TRBJ2-1
TGCAGCGTTGATTCGTCTAGCGGGGACTACAATGAGCAGTTCTTC
CSVDSSSGDYNEQFF
>few|NA|TRBV4-3|TRBJ2-7
TGCGCCAGCAGCCAAGATCGCGCATTCTACGAGCAGTACTTC
CASSQDRAFYEQYF
>NA|NA|TRBV9|TRBJ2-7
TGTGCCAGCAGCTCGACCCAAGGGGGCGGGAACGAGCAGTACTTC
CASSSTQGGGNEQYF
>NA|NA|TRBV4-3|TRBJ1-1
TGCGCCAGCAGCCCTAACGGAAGGGAAGCTTTCTTT
CASSPNGREAFF
>NA|NA|TRBV10-2|TRBJ2-2
TGCGCCAGCAGTGAAAGGGGGACCGGGGAGCTGTTTTTT
CASSERGTGELFF
>few|TRBD1|TRBV5-1|TRBJ1-1
TGCGCCAGCAGCTCGGCAGAGGACAGGGTGAACACTGAAGCTTTCTTT
CASSSAEDRVNTEAFF
>medium-sized|NA|TRBV5-1|TRBJ2-3
TGCGCCAGCAGCTTCGGGTCGGGGGCCCTCACAGATACGCAGTATTTT
CASSFGSGALTDTQYF